Detailed here is one T cell receptor beta chain. The data stem from a study of T cell changes during pregnancy in multiple sclerosis. Sequencing used immunoSEQ multiplex PCR; TCRdb keeps in-frame clones, though not all of them. The data show some 90,000 clones, 91% seen once. The TCR was taken from a female donor in good health, enrolled as a control in a pregnancy study. The sequenced sample was peripheral blood, obtained after pregnancy.

CDR3 sequence reads: CASSSSSYNEQFF. In nucleotides, the CDR3 is TGTGCCAGCAGTTCCAGCTCCTACAATGAGCAGTTCTTC. This chain links TRBV27 with TRBJ2-1; no clear D. The V gene's germline CDR1 is MNHEY and CDR2 SMNVEV (reference sequence). Trimming stripped 4 bases from V and 0 bases from J, with 4 bases between. The CDR3 loop spans 13 amino acids.